This T cell receptor beta chain was observed in a study of relationships among human T cell subsets. General study results and limits: Some CD4+CD8+ double-positive cells may remain after bead sorting. Th1, Th2 and regulatory subsets overlapped substantially in CDR3 sequences.

T cell subsets were isolated with antibody-coated magnetic beads. The germline CDR1 and CDR2 sequences are DFQATT and SNEGSKA (reference sequence). V was pared by 1 base and J by 7 bases, with 7 bases of the junction left unmatched. The CDR3 is 13 amino acids. Semiquantitative ARM-PCR amplified T cell receptor alpha and beta CDR3 regions from mRNA. ARM-PCR used tagged nested gene-specific primers, then communal superprimers for exponential amplification. TCRdb used MiXCR to reprocess the multiplex PCR reads, holding one entry per CDR3 protein. The sample holds under 2,500 distinct CDR3 sequences, 41% seen once. This clonotype was picked up a small number of times. Antigen specificity is unknown.

The sequence derives from a man aged 35 to 55 in good health. V usage is TRBV20-1 and J usage is TRBJ2-7, with 7 bases aligning to TRBD2. Sequencing input: activated T cells sorted from blood. Sample subset: CD45RA-RO-CD69+ activated T cells. The CDR3 is CSARAVSSGEQYF. The DNA for the CDR3 is TGCAGTGCTAGAGCGGTATCTAGCGGAGAGCAGTACTTC.